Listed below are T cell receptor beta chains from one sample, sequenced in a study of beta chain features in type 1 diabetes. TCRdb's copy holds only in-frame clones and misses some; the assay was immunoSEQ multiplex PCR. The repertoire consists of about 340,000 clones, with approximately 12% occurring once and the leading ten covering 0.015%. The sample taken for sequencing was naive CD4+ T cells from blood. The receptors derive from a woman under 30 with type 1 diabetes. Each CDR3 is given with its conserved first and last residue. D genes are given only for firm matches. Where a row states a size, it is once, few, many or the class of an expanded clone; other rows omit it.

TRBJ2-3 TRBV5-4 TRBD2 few CASSFLAAYTDTQYF TGTGCCAGCAGCTTCCTAGCGGCCTACACAGATACGCAGTATTTT
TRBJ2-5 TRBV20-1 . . CSARQEETQYF TGCAGTGCTAGACAGGAAGAGACCCAGTACTTC
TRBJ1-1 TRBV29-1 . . CSGGRGFNTEAFF TGCAGCGGGGGGAGGGGATTCAACACTGAAGCTTTCTTT
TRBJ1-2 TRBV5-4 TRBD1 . CASSLGGTGGAGGYTF TGTGCCAGCAGCTTGGGGGGGACAGGGGGCGCGGGAGGCTACACCTTC
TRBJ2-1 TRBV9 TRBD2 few CASSVASVWREGHNEQFF TGTGCCAGCAGCGTAGCGTCTGTGTGGCGGGAGGGACACAATGAGCAGTTCTTC
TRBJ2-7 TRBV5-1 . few CASRDFREQYF TGCGCCAGCAGGGACTTCAGGGAGCAGTACTTC
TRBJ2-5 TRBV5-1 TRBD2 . CASSQRGVETQYF TGCGCCAGCAGCCAGCGGGGAGTGGAGACCCAGTACTTC
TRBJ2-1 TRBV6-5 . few CASSRDNSYNEQFF TGTGCCAGCAGCCGGGACAACTCCTACAATGAGCAGTTCTTC
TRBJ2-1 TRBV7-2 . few CASSPGRGSYNEQFF TGTGCCAGCAGCCCCGGACGCGGGTCCTACAATGAGCAGTTCTTC
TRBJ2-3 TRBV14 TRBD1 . CASSGNRGTDTQYF TGTGCCAGCAGCGGAAACAGGGGTACAGATACGCAGTATTTT
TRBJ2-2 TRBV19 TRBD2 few CASSIRGEGGELFF TGTGCCAGTAGTATCCGCGGGGAGGGCGGGGAGCTGTTTTTT
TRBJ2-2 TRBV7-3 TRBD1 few CASSLDRGTGELFF TGTGCCAGCAGCTTAGACAGGGGAACCGGGGAGCTGTTTTTT
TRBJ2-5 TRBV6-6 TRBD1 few CASSYSTGQETQYF TGTGCCAGCAGTTACTCGACAGGGCAAGAGACCCAGTACTTC
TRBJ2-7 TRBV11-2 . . CASSSDNTYEQYF TGTGCCAGCAGCTCCGACAATACATACGAGCAGTACTTC
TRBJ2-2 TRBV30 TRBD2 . CAWSPGLAGELFF TGTGCCTGGAGCCCCGGACTAGCCGGGGAGCTGTTTTTT
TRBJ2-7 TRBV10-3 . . CATSDGTYEQYF TGTGCCACCTCAGACGGGACCTACGAGCAGTACTTC
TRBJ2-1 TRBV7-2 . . CASSPDWYPYNEQFF TGTGCCAGCAGCCCTGACTGGTATCCCTACAATGAGCAGTTCTTC
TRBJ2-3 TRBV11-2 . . CASRLNGGNTQYF TGTGCCAGCAGGCTAAACGGAGGGAATACGCAGTATTTT
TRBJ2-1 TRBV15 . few CATSRVSNEQFF TGTGCCACCAGCAGAGTTAGCAATGAGCAGTTCTTC
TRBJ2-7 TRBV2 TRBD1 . CASRPGGRREYF TGTGCCAGCAGGCCAGGGGGCCGCCGTGAGTACTTC
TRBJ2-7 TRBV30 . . CAWSSELLGEQYF TGTGCCTGGAGTTCTGAACTTCTCGGGGAGCAGTACTTC
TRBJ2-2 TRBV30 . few CAWTVNTGELFF TGTGCCTGGACAGTTAACACCGGGGAGCTGTTTTTT
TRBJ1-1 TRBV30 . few CAWSGGPGFF TGTGCCTGGAGTGGGGGCCCTGGCTTTTTT
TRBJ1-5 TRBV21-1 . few CASKGVSVRPQHF TGTGCCAGCAAGGGGGTATCCGTTAGGCCCCAGCATTTT
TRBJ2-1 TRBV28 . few CASIGSYNEQFF TGTGCCAGCATCGGCTCCTACAATGAGCAGTTCTTC
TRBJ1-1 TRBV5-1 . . CASSLEQPTEAFF TGCGCCAGCAGCTTGGAACAGCCCACTGAAGCTTTCTTT
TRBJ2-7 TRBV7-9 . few CASTSLSASDTYEQYF TGTGCCAGCACCTCTTTATCGGCTAGCGATACCTACGAGCAGTACTTC
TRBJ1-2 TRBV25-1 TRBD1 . CASTRGTESYGYTF TGTGCCAGCACCCGTGGGACAGAAAGTTATGGCTACACCTTC
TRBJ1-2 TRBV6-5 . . CASSLQGSGYTF TGTGCCAGCAGCCTTCAGGGTAGTGGCTACACCTTC
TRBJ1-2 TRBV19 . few CASSTQATTGYGYTF TGTGCCAGTAGCACCCAGGCGACGACCGGCTATGGCTACACCTTC
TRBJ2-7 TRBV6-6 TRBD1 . CASSPGTGGVYEQYF TGTGCCAGCAGCCCCGGGACAGGGGGTGTATACGAGCAGTACTTC
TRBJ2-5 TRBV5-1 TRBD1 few CASRRTGGGETQYF TGCGCCAGCAGACGGACAGGGGGTGGTGAGACCCAGTACTTC
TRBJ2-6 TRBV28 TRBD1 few CASSGQGASGANVLTF TGTGCCAGCAGTGGACAGGGGGCGTCTGGGGCCAACGTCCTGACTTTC
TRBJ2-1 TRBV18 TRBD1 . CASSKNRGTSYNEQFF TGTGCCAGCTCAAAAAACAGGGGTACCTCCTACAATGAGCAGTTCTTC
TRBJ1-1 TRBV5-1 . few CASSLSASATGAFF TGCGCCAGCAGCTTGTCAGCGAGTGCTACGGGAGCTTTCTTT
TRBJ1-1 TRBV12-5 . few CASGLVLRGVTEAFF TGTGCTAGTGGTTTGGTTCTGAGAGGAGTTACTGAAGCTTTCTTT
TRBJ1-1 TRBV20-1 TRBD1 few CSARDRDEAFF TGCAGTGCGAGAGACAGGGATGAAGCTTTCTTT
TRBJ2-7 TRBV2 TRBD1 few CASRRQGVNEQYF TGTGCCAGCAGAAGACAGGGCGTTAACGAGCAGTACTTC
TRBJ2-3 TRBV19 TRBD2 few CASSTLAGAADTQYF TGTGCCAGTAGTACCCTAGCGGGAGCCGCAGATACGCAGTATTTT
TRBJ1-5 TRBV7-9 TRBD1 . CASSFGTGGNQPQHF TGTGCCAGCAGCTTCGGGACAGGGGGCAATCAGCCCCAGCATTTT
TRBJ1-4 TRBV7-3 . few CASSPGGATNEKLFF TGTGCCAGCAGCCCTGGGGGGGCAACTAATGAAAAACTGTTTTTT
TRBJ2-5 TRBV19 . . CASSIGVTETQYF TGTGCCAGTAGTATCGGGGTAACGGAGACCCAGTACTTC
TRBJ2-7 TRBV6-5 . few CASSYSGVNYEQYF TGTGCCAGCAGTTACTCAGGGGTAAACTACGAGCAGTACTTC
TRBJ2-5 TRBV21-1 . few CASRAGKTQYF TGTGCCAGCAGAGCAGGGAAGACCCAGTACTTC
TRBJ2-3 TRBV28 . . CASRKADTQYF TGTGCCAGCAGAAAAGCGGATACGCAGTATTTT
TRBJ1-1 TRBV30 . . CAWSVPGRRVGTEAFF TGTGCCTGGAGTGTACCGGGGAGGCGGGTGGGCACTGAAGCTTTCTTT